The 9 T cell receptor beta chains listed next were all sequenced from one sample in a study of naive and memory T cell subsets. Amplification of ligated cDNA took four PCR rounds with SP2 and nested alpha and beta constant primers. TCRdb fed the 5' RACE reads into MiXCR, producing one record per CDR3 protein. The table shows tens of thousands of distinct CDR3 sequences, with approximately 6.6% occurring only once. A UMI-containing oligonucleotide was joined by 3' ligation to the TCR cDNA template. The receptor set was obtained from a male donor in good health.

This clonotype was picked up many times. The V gene is TRBV7-9, the J gene TRBJ1-1; D possibly corresponds to TRBD1 (6 bases). The germline gives CDR1 SEHNR, CDR2 FQNEAQ (reference sequence). The CDR3 totals 14 residues. V was shortened by 2 bases and J by 7 bases, with 14 bases between the two germline ends. CDR3 DNA: TGTGCCAGCAGCTTAAAGACCTCAGGGGTTGAAGCTTTCTTT. It encodes CASSLKTSGVEAFF. Full variable domain (remainder filled in from reference TRBV7-9 and TRBJ1-1): DTGVSQNPRHKITKRGQNVTFRCDPISEHNRLYWYRQTLGQGPEFLTYFQNEAQLEKSRLLSDRFSAERPKGSFSTLEIQRTEQGDSAMYLCASSLKTSGVEAFFGQGTRLTVV.

The sample holds a few counts of this clonotype. This CDR3 is CASSHPRQETDNEQFF. CDR3 nucleotides: TGCGCCAGCAGCCACCCCCGACAGGAGACTGACAATGAGCAGTTCTTC. V is TRBV4-1 and J is TRBJ2-1; a weak D match, TRBD1 (6 bases). Trimming stripped 3 bases from V and 5 bases from J, with 17 bases between. The CDR3 is 16 amino acids. Germline loops: CDR1 MGHRA, CDR2 YSYEKL.

This chain uses TRBV9 with TRBJ2-1; 13 bases line up with TRBD2. The CDR3 covers 18 residues. CDR1 is SGDLS and CDR2 is YYNGEE in the germline V gene. V trimming: 5 bases; J trimming: 15 bases; junction bases outside the gene matches: 23. CDR3 loop: CASSPGLAGVGTSHVRFF. CDR3 nucleotides: TGTGCCAGCAGTCCCGGACTAGCGGGAGTGGGGACGTCCCATGTTCGGTTCTTC. Variable domain in full (rest from reference TRBV9 and TRBJ2-1): DSGVTQTPKHLITATGQRVTLRCSPRSGDLSVYWYQQSLDQGLQFLIQYYNGEERAKGNILERFSAQQFPDLHSELNLSSLELGDSALYFCASSPGLAGVGTSHVRFFGPGTRLTVL.

This clonotype was counted many times. This chain connects TRBV6-5 to TRBJ1-2, with D perhaps TRBD1 (6 bases). Per the germline V gene, CDR1 is MNHEY and CDR2 is SVGAGI. The V gene lost 4 bases and the J gene lost 3 bases, with 9 bases spanning the gap. There are 13 residues in the CDR3. The CDR3 loop reads CASSSSGDYGYTF. The DNA for the CDR3 is TGTGCCAGCAGTTCGTCAGGGGACTATGGCTACACCTTC.

There are a few counts of this clonotype. The chain employs TRBV29-1 and TRBJ2-3, with D maybe TRBD2 (5 bases). The ends were cut back, 1 base at V and 4 bases at J, with 15 bases in the middle. This CDR3 is 15 amino acids long. The V gene's germline CDR1 is SQVTM and CDR2 ANQGSEA. CDR3 protein: CSVEGGEGQADTQYF. The CDR3 DNA is TGCAGCGTTGAAGGGGGAGAGGGCCAAGCAGATACGCAGTATTTT.

This clonotype was counted ten times or more. The V and J genes are TRBV3-1 and TRBJ2-2; the D is unclear. Per germline, CDR1 LGHDT and CDR2 YNNKEL (reference sequence). Trimming pared 4 bases from V and 1 base from J, leaving 7 bases between. The CDR3 runs to 14 residues. The CDR3 DNA follows: TGTGCCAGCAGCCGAGACATGAACACCGGGGAGCTGTTTTTT. The encoded protein is CASSRDMNTGELFF.

There are many counts of this clonotype. The gene calls are TRBV5-1 and TRBJ1-1; 9 bases are shared with TRBD1. Germline V gene lookup returns CDR1 SGHRS and CDR2 YFSETQ. V shed 2 bases, J shed 4 bases, and the junction held 9 bases outside the gene matches. This CDR3 region has 16 residues. This chain's CDR3 is CASSFGDREWSTEAFF. The CDR3 bases are TGCGCCAGCAGCTTCGGGGACAGGGAATGGAGCACTGAAGCTTTCTTT.

This clonotype was seen at least ten times. The rearrangement links TRBV2 to TRBJ2-1; no definite D call. Per germline, CDR1 SNHLY and CDR2 FYNNEI. Trimming left V 5 bases short and J 0 bases short, with 8 bases between. This CDR3 has 14 residues. Here the CDR3 DNA reads TGTGCCAGCAGTCCTCTTAGCTCCTACAATGAGCAGTTCTTC. Protein: CASSPLSSYNEQFF.

The chain recombines TRBV30 with TRBJ2-3; D call uncertain. CDR3 length: 13 residues. The V end was cut by 5 bases, the J end by 6 bases, with 15 bases between. Germline lookup yields CDR1 GTSNPN and CDR2 SVGIG (reference sequence). CDR3 amino acids: CAWGPPGPDTQYF. CDR3 in DNA: TGTGCCTGGGGCCCCCCCGGCCCTGATACGCAGTATTTT.